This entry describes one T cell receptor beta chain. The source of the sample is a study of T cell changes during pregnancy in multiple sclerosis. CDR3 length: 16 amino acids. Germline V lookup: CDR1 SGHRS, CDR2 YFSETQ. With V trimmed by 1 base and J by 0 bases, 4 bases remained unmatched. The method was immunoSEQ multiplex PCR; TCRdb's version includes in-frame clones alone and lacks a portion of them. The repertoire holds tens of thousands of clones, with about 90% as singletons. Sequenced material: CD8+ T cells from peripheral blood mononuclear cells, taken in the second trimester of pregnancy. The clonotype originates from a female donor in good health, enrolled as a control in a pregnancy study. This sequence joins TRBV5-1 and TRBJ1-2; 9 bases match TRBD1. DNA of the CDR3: TGCGCCAGCAGCTTGTTGGACAGGGGTTCTAACTATGGCTACACCTTC. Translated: CASSLLDRGSNYGYTF.